This is a list of T cell receptor beta chains from one sample in a study of T cell responses to AZD1222 COVID-19 vaccine. Profiling relied on immunoSEQ multiplex PCR, and the TCRdb table lists in-frame clones only, not all of them. There are about 140,000 clones in the sample; approximately 92% occur only once, and 1.5% to 2% lies in the top ten. Material: peripheral blood, obtained on day 0 of AZD1222 vaccination. The receptors stem from an adult in good health. CDR3s include the opening cysteine and the closing phenylalanine or tryptophan. A D gene is named only where the DNA matches it firmly. Size is omitted from some rows. Given values are once, few, many or a class for expanded clones.

size | J | V | D | DNA | CDR3
NA | TRBJ1-5 | TRBV21-1 | NA | TGTGCCAGCAGCAAATTTCCCTTTATGAGGACAGTTAGCAATCAGCCCCAGCATTTT | CASSKFPFMRTVSNQPQHF
NA | TRBJ1-1 | TRBV19 | TRBD1 | TGTGCCGCGAGTCCCGGACAGGGGACTGAAGCTTTCTTT | CAASPGQGTEAFF
NA | TRBJ1-1 | TRBV7-8 | NA | TGTGCCAGCAGCCCGTTGACAGGCGCTACTGAAGCTTTCTTT | CASSPLTGATEAFF
NA | TRBJ2-7 | TRBV25-1 | TRBD1 | TGTGCCAGCAGCACCGGGACAGGGGGTATCGAGCAGTACTTC | CASSTGTGGIEQYF
NA | TRBJ2-2 | TRBV16 | TRBD1 | TGTGCCAGCAGCCTCTCGGACAGGGGGCTTGCCGGGGAGCTGTTTTTT | CASSLSDRGLAGELFF
NA | TRBJ1-1 | TRBV5-4 | NA | TGTGCCAGCAACCTTAGGGGCCCGAACACTGAAGCTTTCTTT | CASNLRGPNTEAFF
NA | TRBJ1-4 | TRBV18 | NA | TGTGCCAGCTCACAATCAACAGGGCTAACTAATGAAAAACTGTTTTTT | CASSQSTGLTNEKLFF
NA | TRBJ1-5 | TRBV5-6 | NA | TGTGCCAGCAGCCCCTGGAGGGGCAATCAGCCCCAGCATTTT | CASSPWRGNQPQHF
NA | TRBJ2-3 | TRBV5-4 | TRBD2 | TGTGCCAGCAGCCCGGGGCGGGGGGCCCCAGATACGCAGTATTTT | CASSPGRGAPDTQYF
once | TRBJ1-2 | TRBV30 | NA | TGTGCCTGGAGTTACCAGACCTCAGGTGGCTACACCTTC | CAWSYQTSGGYTF
NA | TRBJ2-3 | TRBV7-8 | NA | TGTGCCAGCAGCTTAGATCTAGCCCCAGATACGCAGTATTTT | CASSLDLAPDTQYF
once | TRBJ1-4 | TRBV5-1 | TRBD1 | TGCGCCAGCAGCCGTTCGGGGACAGCAACTAATGAAAAACTGTTTTTT | CASSRSGTATNEKLFF
NA | TRBJ2-7 | TRBV5-5 | NA | TGTGCCAGCAGCCTACGAGGACAGAACGAGCAGTACTTC | CASSLRGQNEQYF
NA | TRBJ1-5 | TRBV6-5 | TRBD1 | TGTGCCATCAAGGGACAGACCTATAGCAATCAGCCCCAGCATTTT | CAIKGQTYSNQPQHF
NA | TRBJ2-2 | TRBV25-1 | NA | TGTGCCAGCAGTGATGGGGCCGGGGAGCTGTTTTTT | CASSDGAGELFF
NA | TRBJ2-5 | TRBV2 | NA | TGTGCCAGCAGTGAAGCGTTCAGGACCCAGTACTTC | CASSEAFRTQYF
NA | TRBJ2-4 | TRBV28 | NA | TGTGCCAGCAGTCCCCTGGAGGATCTTAAAAACATTCAGTACTTC | CASSPLEDLKNIQYF
NA | TRBJ1-1 | TRBV5-6 | NA | TGTGCCAGCAGCTTGGGGCAGAAGAACACTGAAGCTTTCTTT | CASSLGQKNTEAFF
NA | TRBJ2-7 | TRBV5-1 | TRBD1 | TGCGCCAGCAGCTTCCGGGACAGGGTCTTCGGCGAGCAGTACTTC | CASSFRDRVFGEQYF
NA | TRBJ1-2 | TRBV28 | TRBD1 | TGTGCCAGCAGTTTAAGCACAACAGGGGTCTACACCTTC | CASSLSTTGVYTF
NA | TRBJ2-3 | TRBV7-9 | NA | TGTGCCGGACGACATTCTTGGGGGATCACAGATACGCAGTATTTT | CAGRHSWGITDTQYF
once | TRBJ2-5 | TRBV30 | NA | TGTGCCTGGAGGAGGTACCAAGAGACCCAGTACTTC | CAWRRYQETQYF